Described below is a single TCR beta chain sequence and its context. The sample originates from a study of blood T cell repertoires in COVID-19. Study background: Material from acute and convalescent COVID-19 was sourced from the United States, Italy and Spain. PBMCs, B-cell-depleted T cells, or T cells provided the cDNA or gDNA that made up the material.

The junction had 6 bases not matched to a gene; V was cut back by 4 bases and J by 5 bases. The CDR3 is made up of 15 amino acids. The germline CDR1 and CDR2 sequences are SGDLS and YYNGEE. Per the original methods: Scientists estimated how many nucleated cells there were by amplifying reference gene primers. The protocol was immunoSEQ multiplex PCR, while the TCRdb copy is restricted to in-frame clones and leaves out a portion. The DNA was the basis for D and trimming; V, J and clone size are from that table. The sample includes about 220,000 clones, 84% of them seen just once. The J gene is TRBJ1-4, the V gene TRBV9; TRBD1 agrees at 9 bases. The sample comprised peripheral blood. This receptor was obtained from a woman aged 60-75 years with acute or convalescent COVID-19. CDR3 amino acids: CASSSGGQGNEKLFF. In DNA, the CDR3 is TGTGCCAGCAGCAGCGGGGGACAGGGCAATGAAAAACTGTTTTTT. The full variable domain, its missing parts supplied by reference TRBV9 and TRBJ1-4, is DSGVTQTPKHLITATGQRVTLRCSPRSGDLSVYWYQQSLDQGLQFLIQYYNGEERAKGNILERFSAQQFPDLHSELNLSSLELGDSALYFCASSSGGQGNEKLFFGSGTQLSVL.